These 8 T cell receptor beta chains came from one sample sequenced in a study of cytomegalovirus exposure and HLA in healthy donors. PCR amplification relied on 60 Vbeta primers (plus 13 Jbeta primers). Method: immunoSEQ multiplex PCR; TCRdb's copy keeps in-frame clones and lacks some. This table has about 160,000 clones, over 65% appearing once. Sequenced input: PBMCs. The receptors shown here come from a woman in her thirties or forties in good health and CMV-seronegative.

This clone has at least ten counts. The chain links TRBV6-4 to TRBJ2-1; the match to TRBD2 covers 9 bases. V trimming: 4 bases; J trimming: 6 bases; junction bases outside the gene matches: 4. Looked up from germline, CDR1 is MRHNA and CDR2 is SNTAGT. This CDR3 region has 14 residues. The CDR3 DNA reads as TGTGCCAGCAGTGCCCAGACTAGCGGCAATGAGCAGTTCTTC. This gives the protein CASSAQTSGNEQFF.

The chain recombines TRBV18 with TRBJ1-5, with 9 bases fitting TRBD1. The germline V gene has CDR1 KGHSH and CDR2 LQKENI. The CDR3 sequence is 17 residues long. J gave up 1 base and V 4 bases, and 8 bases lay outside the gene matches. The CDR3 sequence is CASSQRTGVLSNQPQHF. As DNA, the CDR3 is TGTGCCAGCTCACAACGGACAGGGGTGTTGAGCAATCAGCCCCAGCATTTT.

This clone was recorded a few times. J is TRBJ2-7 and V is TRBV27; D unresolved. The germline V and J ends were trimmed by 8 bases and 0 bases, with 8 bases remaining between them. The CDR3 has 12 amino acids. Germline V gene sequence: CDR1 MNHEY, CDR2 SMNVEV (reference sequence). The CDR3 here is CASVGSSYEQYF. CDR3 coding DNA: TGTGCCAGCGTGGGCAGCTCCTACGAGCAGTACTTC.

The chain joins TRBV6-5 to TRBJ2-1; 9 bases are a match to TRBD2. Germline V gene lookup returns CDR1 MNHEY and CDR2 SVGAGI. This CDR3 has 14 residues. The V and J ends lost 6 bases and 11 bases, in that order; junction bases with no gene match: 11. CDR3 region: CASSPSGELSQQFF. As DNA, the CDR3 is TGTGCCAGCAGCCCTAGCGGGGAATTGTCTCAGCAGTTCTTC.

This clone was counted a few times. The chain employs TRBV11-3 and TRBJ2-5, with D possibly being TRBD2 (6 bases). CDR1 is SGHNT and CDR2 is YENEEA in the germline V gene. Between the trimmed V and J ends, which lost 5 bases and 3 bases, there was a span of 10 bases. CDR3 length: 13 amino acids. CDR3 region: CASSHGRKETQYF. In DNA form, the CDR3 reads TGTGCCAGCAGCCATGGGAGGAAAGAGACCCAGTACTTC.

This sequence joins TRBV5-4 and TRBJ1-2; maybe TRBD1 (5 bases). Germline V gene sequence: CDR1 SGHNT, CDR2 YYREEE (reference sequence). There are 16 residues in the CDR3. The V gene lost 4 bases and the J gene lost 4 bases, with 20 bases spanning the gap. The CDR3 protein is CASSPWGGMDVYGYTF. CDR3 nucleotide sequence: TGTGCCAGCAGCCCGTGGGGGGGGATGGACGTCTATGGCTACACCTTC.

The rearrangement links TRBV25-1 to TRBJ1-1; a possible D gene is TRBD1 (5 bases). CDR1 is MGHDK, CDR2 SYGVNS, per germline. The CDR3 sequence is 14 residues long. Trimming removed 1 base from V and 4 bases from J, with 10 bases in between. The CDR3 nucleotides read TGTGCCAGCAGTGAATTTCGGGGGAGCACTGAAGCTTTCTTT. This gives the protein CASSEFRGSTEAFF.

This rearrangement joins TRBV19 to TRBJ1-4, with TRBD1 identical over 8 bases. The CDR3 has 14 residues. Unmatched junction bases numbered 6, after V lost 8 bases and J lost 4 bases. Per the germline V gene, CDR1 is LNHDA and CDR2 is SQIVND (reference sequence). The CDR3 DNA reads TGTGCCAGTTTTGGGACAGGCCGTAATGAAAAACTGTTTTTT. Its translation is CASFGTGRNEKLFF.